The 21 T cell receptor beta chains below were found in one sample sequenced in a study of long-term antiretroviral therapy in people with HIV. This was the immunoSEQ v3.0 assay at survey level. Assay used: immunoSEQ multiplex PCR; TCRdb lists only in-frame clones, some missing. Of tens of thousands of clones listed, roughly 96% are singletons. The sequences come from unsorted PBMCs, collected 6.6 years after starting antiretroviral therapy. Receptor source: a man aged 30-40 years with HIV.

The J gene is TRBJ2-5, the V gene TRBV6-5; D is perhaps TRBD2 (5 bases). Per the germline V gene, CDR1 is MNHEY and CDR2 is SVGAGI. V shed 5 bases and J shed 7 bases, with 14 bases lying between them. This CDR3 comprises 13 residues. This CDR3 is CASSVNRAGTQYF. Written as DNA, the CDR3 is TGTGCCAGCAGTGTAAATAGGGCGGGGACCCAGTACTTC.

The CDR3 bases are TGTGCCAGCAGTGCGGAAGGGCTGAATTCACCCCTCCACTTT. Translating gives CASSAEGLNSPLHF. The chain links TRBV6-4 to TRBJ1-6, with D unresolved. Trimming removed 4 bases from V and 7 bases from J, with 11 bases in between. The CDR3 contains 14 residues. Germline V gene data show CDR1 as MRHNA and CDR2 as SNTAGT.

The chain employs TRBV30 and TRBJ1-2; D possibly corresponds to TRBD1 (5 bases). CDR1 is GTSNPN and CDR2 is SVGIG in the germline V gene (reference sequence). This CDR3 region has 14 residues. V dropped 1 base and J dropped 6 bases, with 15 bases sitting between them. CDR3 sequence (DNA): TGTGCCTGGAGTGCTACCCCATCGACAGATGGCTACACCTTC. Translation: CAWSATPSTDGYTF. The variable domain in full, with the rest retrieved from reference TRBV30 and TRBJ1-2, is SQTIHQWPATLVQPVGSPLSLECTVEGTSNPNLYWYRQAAGRGLQLLFYSVGIGQISSEVPQNLSASRPQDRQFILSSKKLLLSDSGFYLCAWSATPSTDGYTFGSGTRLTVV.

The V and J genes are TRBV5-5 and TRBJ1-2; a weak D match, TRBD1 (5 bases). The CDR3 runs 13 residues. CDR1 and CDR2 (germline): SGHKS, YYEKEE (reference sequence). Trimming took off 2 bases at V and 5 bases at J, with 10 bases between the two ends. The CDR3 reads CASSLGTVYGYTF. As DNA, the CDR3 is TGTGCCAGCAGCTTAGGGACGGTATATGGCTACACCTTC.

This chain links TRBV7-9 with TRBJ2-1; tentatively, D is TRBD1 (5 bases). There are 12 residues in the CDR3. V was shortened by 4 bases and J by 8 bases, with 9 bases between the two germline ends. Germline loops: CDR1 SEHNR, CDR2 FQNEAQ (reference sequence). CDR3 nucleotide sequence: TGTGCCAGCAGCTCGGACAATCATGAGCAGTTCTTC. It is translated as CASSSDNHEQFF.

The count of this clone is one. The chain employs TRBV5-4 and TRBJ2-7; TRBD2 matches 8 bases. The CDR3 length is 13 residues. Germline CDR1 reads SGHNT; CDR2 reads YYREEE (reference sequence). J was trimmed by 4 bases and V by 5 bases; bases with no gene match: 5. The CDR3 here is CASRVGGAYEQYF. CDR3 sequence (DNA): TGTGCCAGCAGGGTCGGGGGGGCATACGAGCAGTACTTC.

This sequence joins TRBV4-2 and TRBJ2-1; TRBD2 matches 9 bases. J lost 4 bases, V lost 0 bases, and 7 bases had no gene match. CDR3 length: 17 amino acids. CDR1 and CDR2 (germline): LGHNA, YNFKEQ. CDR3 DNA sequence: TGTGCCAGCAGCCAAGATCTCGCTAGCGGGGCATACAATGAGCAGTTCTTC. As protein: CASSQDLASGAYNEQFF.

The chain uses TRBV5-1 and TRBJ1-2, with 7 bases matching TRBD1. The CDR3 contains 14 residues. The ends lost 0 bases at V and 6 bases at J; junction bases unmatched: 5. The germline V gene encodes CDR1 SGHRS and CDR2 YFSETQ. CDR3 coding DNA: TGCGCCAGCAGCTTGGCCGTGCAGGGGGATGGCTACACCTTC. It specifies CASSLAVQGDGYTF.

V and J are TRBV9 and TRBJ1-2; 8 bases match TRBD1. Trimming removed 5 bases from V and 8 bases from J; junction bases left unmatched: 8. CDR3 length: 13 residues. Per germline, CDR1 SGDLS and CDR2 YYNGEE. The CDR3 sequence is CASRRTGFGGYTF. The DNA for the CDR3 is TGTGCCAGCAGACGGACAGGGTTTGGCGGCTACACCTTC.

The CDR3 DNA follows: TGTGCCAGCAGCCAAGCAGGGGGAGGGGGGAATGAGCAGTTCTTC. Protein sequence: CASSQAGGGGNEQFF. The chain employs TRBV4-2 and TRBJ2-1; D might be TRBD1 or TRBD2, each matching 7 bases. The V end was cut by 1 base, the J end by 7 bases, with 14 bases between. Germline CDR1 is LGHNA and CDR2 is YNFKEQ. CDR3 length equals 15 residues.

The V and J genes are TRBV4-2 and TRBJ1-5, with no clear D. Trimming left V 0 bases short and J 6 bases short, with 12 bases between. Germline values: CDR1 LGHNA, CDR2 YNFKEQ. This CDR3 has 15 amino acids. The CDR3 region is CASSQESTGRQPQHF. The CDR3 DNA is TGTGCCAGCAGCCAAGAGAGTACTGGTCGTCAGCCCCAGCATTTT.

The chain is built from TRBV9 and TRBJ2-7, with TRBD1 matching 7 bases. Unmatched junction bases numbered 10, after V lost 0 bases and J lost 4 bases. The CDR3 has 16 residues. From germline, CDR1 is SGDLS and CDR2 YYNGEE. CDR3: CASSVGSPGTVYEQYF. CDR3 sequence (DNA): TGTGCCAGCAGCGTAGGGAGTCCCGGGACAGTGTACGAGCAGTACTTC.

The chain employs TRBV5-1 and TRBJ1-1, with D possibly being TRBD1 (6 bases). Germline assignment: CDR1 SGHRS and CDR2 YFSETQ. The CDR3 is 13 residues long. V was cut by 0 bases and J by 7 bases, with 10 bases left in between. CDR3 in amino acids: CASSLGQGSEAFF. CDR3 nucleotide sequence: TGCGCCAGCAGCTTGGGGCAGGGGAGTGAAGCTTTCTTT.

The chain recombines TRBV27 with TRBJ1-5, with D unclear. This CDR3 comprises 13 residues. Trimming took off 3 bases at V and 6 bases at J, with 9 bases between the two ends. From germline, CDR1 is MNHEY and CDR2 SMNVEV (reference sequence). The CDR3 DNA reads TGTGCCAGCAGTTTCTTCGGGAGTCAGCCCCAGCATTTT. Protein sequence: CASSFFGSQPQHF.

This clone was seen just once. The chain recombines TRBV29-1 with TRBJ2-7, with a tentative D call TRBD1 (5 bases). Trimming removed 0 bases from V and 5 bases from J, with 14 bases in between. This CDR3 contains 14 residues. The V gene's germline CDR1 is SQVTM and CDR2 ANQGSEA. DNA of the CDR3: TGCAGCGTTGAAGATCGGGCAGGGAACGACGAGCAGTACTTC. Translation gives CSVEDRAGNDEQYF.

J is TRBJ1-1 and V is TRBV5-6; a possible D gene is TRBD1 (5 bases). V was cut by 5 bases and J by 0 bases, with 20 bases left in between. CDR3 size: 17 residues. The germline CDR1 and CDR2 sequences are SGHDT and YYEEEE. The CDR3 is CASSPGQGSPMNTEAFF. CDR3 nucleotide sequence: TGTGCCAGCAGTCCTGGTCAGGGCAGTCCTATGAACACTGAAGCTTTCTTT.

V and J are TRBV7-2 and TRBJ1-6; no clear D. Trimming removed 5 bases at V and 0 bases at J, with 14 bases between. The germline V gene has CDR1 SGHTA and CDR2 FQGNSA. The CDR3 covers 17 residues. Here the CDR3 DNA reads TGTGCCAGCAGCCCCTCGGACCGGAGCTCCTATAATTCACCCCTCCACTTT. Translated, it gives CASSPSDRSSYNSPLHF.

V usage is TRBV5-1 and J usage is TRBJ2-7; TRBD2 aligns across 11 bases. The junction had 13 bases not matched to a gene; V was cut back by 2 bases and J by 6 bases. CDR1 SGHRS and CDR2 YFSETQ come from the germline V gene. The CDR3 extends over 17 amino acids. CDR3 sequence reads: CASSFGTSGKLWGEQYF. The CDR3 nucleotides are TGCGCCAGCAGCTTTGGGACTAGCGGAAAACTTTGGGGCGAGCAGTACTTC. The complete variable domain, with remaining parts taken from reference TRBV5-1 and TRBJ2-7, reads KAGVTQTPRYLIKTRGQQVTLSCSPISGHRSVSWYQQTPGQGLQFLFEYFSETQRNKGNFPGRFSGRQFSNSRSEMNVSTLELGDSALYLCASSFGTSGKLWGEQYFGPGTRLTVT.

This chain joins TRBV9 and TRBJ2-5; TRBD1 matches at 7 bases. V lost 4 bases to trimming and J lost 5 bases; unmatched junction nucleotides: 17. The CDR3 covers 17 residues. Germline CDR1 SGDLS, CDR2 YYNGEE. The CDR3 loop reads CASSPWDSLRRGETQYF. CDR3 in DNA: TGTGCCAGCAGCCCCTGGGACAGTCTTAGAAGGGGGGAGACCCAGTACTTC.

V and J are TRBV18 and TRBJ2-3; D remains unclear. The CDR3 sequence is 13 residues long. V lost 3 bases to trimming and J lost 9 bases, with 13 bases between them. Germline CDR1 is KGHSH and CDR2 is LQKENI. CDR3: CASSPKPPSTQYF. CDR3 sequence (DNA): TGTGCCAGCTCACCTAAACCCCCCAGCACGCAGTATTTT.

This chain links TRBV6-5 with TRBJ1-2; D remains unclear. The CDR3 runs 13 residues. Trimming removed 2 bases at V and 0 bases at J, with 4 bases between. The germline gives CDR1 MNHEY, CDR2 SVGAGI. The CDR3, as DNA: TGTGCCAGCAGTTACAAGTCTAACTATGGCTACACCTTC. Encoded protein: CASSYKSNYGYTF.